The present T cell receptor (beta chain) was sequenced within a study of control samples from healthy donors and cancer patients (dated by TCRdb to 2018 to 2021). The table lists this clone with a few counts. There is no known antigen for this receptor. An end of the junction differs from the germline gene, which may be a read error. Measured from the cysteine to the phenylalanine, the CDR3 is 14 residues long. Only CDR3 DNA remains: 42 bases, in frame from the first base. According to the germline V gene, CDR1 reads KGHDR and CDR2 reads SFDVKD. Libraries came from the immunoSEQ multiplex PCR assay. The table comes from immuneACCESS by way of TCRdb, which keeps in-frame sequences with V and J called. Part of the clones is missing from these tables; in studies checked, under half for an unresolved V gene and the rest for unknown reasons. This sample has tens of thousands of clones in its table, and about nine tenths of those were observed once. Of the sample, 15% to 20% falls within the top ten clones.

Sequencing was done on a sample of blood. This chain is built from TRBV24-1 and TRBJ2-1; a stretch of 14 junction bases matches TRBD2. The TCR was taken from a man aged 50 to 60 in good health. The CDR3 amino acid sequence is: CATSDFGTSGGMVF. In nucleotides, the sequence is TGTGCCACCAGTGATTTTGGGACTAGCGGGGGAATGGTCTTC.